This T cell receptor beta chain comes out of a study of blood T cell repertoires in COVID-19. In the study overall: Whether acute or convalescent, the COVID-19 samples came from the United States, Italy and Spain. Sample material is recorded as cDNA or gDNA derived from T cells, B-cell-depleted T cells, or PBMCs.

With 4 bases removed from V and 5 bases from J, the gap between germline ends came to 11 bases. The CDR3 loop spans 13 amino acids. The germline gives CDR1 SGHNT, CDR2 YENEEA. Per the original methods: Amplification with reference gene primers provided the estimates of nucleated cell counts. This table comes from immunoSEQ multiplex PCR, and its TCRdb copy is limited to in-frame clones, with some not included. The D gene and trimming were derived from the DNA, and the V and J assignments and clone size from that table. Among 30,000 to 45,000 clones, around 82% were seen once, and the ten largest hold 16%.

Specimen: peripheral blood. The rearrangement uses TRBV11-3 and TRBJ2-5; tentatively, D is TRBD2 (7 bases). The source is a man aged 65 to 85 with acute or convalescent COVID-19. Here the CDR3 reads CASSSGGSETQYF. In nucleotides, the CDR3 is TGTGCCAGCAGCTCGGGGGGCTCCGAGACCCAGTACTTC.